The subject of this entry is one T cell receptor beta chain. Losses at the gene ends were 5 bases for V and 5 bases for J; bases not matched to a gene: 8. The CDR3 totals 15 residues. Germline CDR1 is SGHRS and CDR2 is YFSETQ. This specimen comes from a study of blood T cell repertoires in COVID-19. Sequencing was performed with immunoSEQ multiplex PCR; in TCRdb, only in-frame clones are kept and a portion is missing. The sample contains just under 100,000 clones, about 86% of which appear only once. The material sequenced was peripheral blood. The origin of this receptor is a woman aged 55-69 years in a cohort sampled during active or convalescent COVID-19. The genes are TRBV5-1 and TRBJ1-1; 11 bases are shared with TRBD1. Written as DNA, the CDR3 is TGCGCCAGCAGGGCGGACAGGGGGCGACGGACTGAAGCTTTCTTT. It specifies CASRADRGRRTEAFF.